This paragraph covers one TCR beta chain sequence. As yet, its antigen is unknown. This entry comes from a study of beta chain features in type 1 diabetes. As every portion of the isolated RNA was reverse transcribed, the sequencing read expressed TCRB transcripts. Data came from immunoSEQ multiplex PCR; TCRdb stores just in-frame clones and leaves some out. The sample lists hundreds of thousands of clones, 15% to 18% occurring once. Points from the study as a whole: Comparison showed that naive, central memory and Treg TCRB repertoires appeared more similar among patients than among healthy donors.

Trimming stripped 3 bases from V and 3 bases from J, with 13 bases between. The CDR3 is 15 amino acids. Germline loops: CDR1 LGHNA, CDR2 YSLEER. The specimen was naive CD4+ T cells from blood. This receptor was taken from a man younger than 30 in good health. The chain recombines TRBV4-3 with TRBJ2-3; TRBD2 is a possible D gene (6 bases). In DNA form, the CDR3 reads TGCGCCAGCAGCCAGAAGGGAGCGGGTACAGATACGCAGTATTTT. It translates to CASSQKGAGTDTQYF.